This T cell receptor (beta chain) originates from a study of CD8 T cells in ankylosing spondylitis. For TCR beta, libraries came from quantitative 5'-RACE with molecular barcodes. TCRdb ran MiXCR on the 5' RACE reads and lists one entry per CDR3 protein. The table lists 150,000 or so distinct CDR3 sequences, 9.5% to 10% of them singletons. This clonotype was counted many times. The J segment lost 9 bases and the V segment lost 1 base, leaving 6 bases of the junction unmatched. The CDR3 consists of 14 residues. Germline CDR1 reads LGHNA; CDR2 reads YSLEER. The V call is TRBV4-3, the J call TRBJ1-5; 7 bases fit TRBD1. Sequencing used blood, either unsorted or a sorted T cell fraction (not recorded which). This TCR derives from a female donor with ankylosing spondylitis or in good health (not recorded which). The DNA of the CDR3 is TGCGCCAGCAGCCAAGTCGCAGGGGGGCTGCCCCAGCATTTT. Translating gives CASSQVAGGLPQHF.